Following are 28 T cell receptor beta chains from one sample sequenced in a study of blood T cells in healthy people across ages. Together with a sample-barcoded 5' primer, a J-beta primer mix was included in a second PCR lasting about 7 to 11 cycles. TCRdb re-called the 5' RACE reads through MiXCR, storing one row per CDR3 protein. The sample carries 250,000 to 300,000 distinct CDR3 sequences, around 30% recorded once. Sequencing was performed on blood. Receptors originate from a woman in her 70s in good health.

This clonotype was counted only a few times. V and J are TRBV4-1 and TRBJ2-1; D perhaps matches TRBD2 (6 bases). Germline V gene lookup returns CDR1 MGHRA and CDR2 YSYEKL. Trimming took 3 bases from V and 4 from J, leaving 16 bases between them. There are 16 residues in the CDR3. CDR3 DNA sequence: TGCGCCAGCAGCCAGCAGATCAGCGGGCATTACAATGAGCAGTTCTTC. Its translation: CASSQQISGHYNEQFF.

This chain uses TRBV10-3 with TRBJ2-5, with 7 bases lining up with TRBD1. The CDR3 extends over 15 amino acids. Germline V gives CDR1 ENHRY, CDR2 SYGVKD. Losses at the gene ends were 2 bases for V and 1 base for J; bases not matched to a gene: 4. CDR3 bases: TGTGCCATCAGTGAGAGCCGGGACAGCCAAGAGACCCAGTACTTC. This sequence encodes CAISESRDSQETQYF.

CDR3 coding DNA: TGTGCCAGCCTGACAGGGCCCACCTACGAGCAGTACTTC. It encodes CASLTGPTYEQYF. The V call is TRBV28, the J call TRBJ2-7; 7 nucleotides agree with TRBD1. The V gene end was trimmed by 8 bases and the J gene end by 2 bases; junction bases not matched to a gene: 6. The germline CDR1 and CDR2 sequences are MDHEN and SYDVKM. This CDR3 has 13 residues.

This clonotype was counted between two and nine times. The rearrangement joins TRBV10-3 to TRBJ1-6; D is perhaps TRBD1 (6 bases). Germline assignment: CDR1 ENHRY and CDR2 SYGVKD. The CDR3 loop spans 14 amino acids. The V and J ends lost 2 bases and 10 bases respectively, with 12 bases between them. This chain's CDR3 is CAISEAQGGSPLHF. CDR3 sequence (DNA): TGTGCCATCAGTGAGGCACAGGGTGGCTCACCCCTCCACTTT.

The sample holds a few counts of this clonotype. This chain links TRBV5-1 with TRBJ2-1, with D perhaps matching TRBD2 (5 bases). Deletions cut 0 bases from V and 4 bases from J, with 11 bases between. There are 15 residues in the CDR3. Per germline, CDR1 SGHRS and CDR2 YFSETQ. Here the CDR3 DNA reads TGCGCCAGCAGCTTGGTCGGGGATAAGTACAATGAGCAGTTCTTC. Translated: CASSLVGDKYNEQFF.

This clonotype showed up just a few times. The chain combines TRBV12-3 or TRBV12-4 with TRBJ2-3; 7 nucleotides agree with TRBD1. Trimming at V came to 6 bases and at J to 0 bases, leaving 3 bases not matched to a gene. This CDR3 contains 14 residues. CDR3 amino acids: CASRRGLSTDTQYF. CDR3 coding DNA: TGTGCCAGCAGGAGGGGGCTAAGCACAGATACGCAGTATTTT.

This chain connects TRBV2 to TRBJ2-3; 9 bases agree with TRBD2. The germline V gene has CDR1 SNHLY and CDR2 FYNNEI. The CDR3 consists of 15 residues. V lost 6 bases and J lost 4; bases outside the gene matches: 8. CDR3 residues: CASRDTASGADTQYF. The DNA of the CDR3 is TGTGCCAGCAGGGACACCGCTAGCGGGGCAGATACGCAGTATTTT.

This clonotype was counted a few times. The V and J genes are TRBV20-1 and TRBJ1-4, with D possibly being TRBD1 (6 bases). This CDR3 region has 14 residues. CDR1 DFQATT and CDR2 SNEGSKA come from the germline V gene (reference sequence). The ends were cut back, 0 bases at V and 3 bases at J, with 8 bases in the middle. The CDR3 DNA is TGCAGTGCTAGAGAAGGGGGGGCTAATGAAAAACTGTTTTTT. Amino acid sequence: CSAREGGANEKLFF.

This clonotype was observed a few times. The chain employs TRBV3-1 and TRBJ2-5, with D perhaps matching TRBD2 (6 bases). The CDR3 extends over 16 amino acids. CDR1 is LGHDT, CDR2 YNNKEL, per germline (reference sequence). V lost 1 base, J lost 1 base, and 13 bases lay in between. As DNA, the CDR3 is TGTGCCAGCAGCCAAGTGGGGTCGGGGGTCCAAGAGACCCAGTACTTC. Its translation: CASSQVGSGVQETQYF.

Many counts were recorded for this clonotype. This chain links TRBV12-3 or TRBV12-4 with TRBJ1-3, with TRBD1 matching over 9 bases. V shed 5 bases and J 4 bases; nucleotides not matched to a gene: 6. The CDR3 runs to 15 residues. The CDR3 DNA is TGTGCCAGCAGTCCCCGGACAGGGGTGGGAAACACCATATATTTT. This gives the protein CASSPRTGVGNTIYF.

V gene TRBV7-9 combines with J gene TRBJ1-4; TRBD1 is a possible D gene (6 bases). Germline CDR1 and CDR2: SEHNR and FQNEAQ (reference sequence). Trimming pared 4 bases from V and 4 bases from J, leaving 16 bases between. There are 16 residues in the CDR3. The CDR3 is CASSSGGQGFNEKLFF. CDR3 DNA sequence: TGTGCCAGCAGCTCGGGGGGCCAGGGGTTTAATGAAAAACTGTTTTTT.

V is TRBV7-2 and J is TRBJ2-7, with D tentatively TRBD1 (5 bases). The CDR3 sequence is 14 residues long. V was shortened by 1 base and J by 4 bases, with 11 bases between the two germline ends. Germline assignment: CDR1 SGHTA and CDR2 FQGNSA. CDR3 loop: CASSLGGHTYEQYF. The CDR3 DNA is TGTGCCAGCAGCTTAGGAGGACACACATACGAGCAGTACTTC. The full variable domain, with the rest looked up from reference TRBV7-2 and TRBJ2-7, is GAGVSQSPSNKVTEKGKDVELRCDPISGHTALYWYRQSLGQGLEFLIYFQGNSAPDKSGLPSDRFSAERTGGSVSTLTIQRTQQEDSAVYLCASSLGGHTYEQYFGPGTRLTVT.

The table lists this clonotype with a few counts. The chain carries TRBV24-1 and TRBJ2-6; tentative D call: TRBD1 (6 bases). The CDR3 is made up of 15 amino acids. The V end was cut by 4 bases, the J end by 0 bases, with 6 bases between. Germline V lookup: CDR1 KGHDR, CDR2 SFDVKD. The CDR3 DNA is TGTGCCACCAGTGAACAGGGCTCTGGGGCCAACGTCCTGACTTTC. Encoded protein: CATSEQGSGANVLTF.

The chain employs TRBV29-1 and TRBJ1-1; TRBD1 is a possible D gene (5 bases). The V gene lost 7 bases and the J gene lost 4 bases, with 13 bases spanning the gap. The CDR3 runs to 12 residues. Germline V gives CDR1 SQVTM, CDR2 ANQGSEA. CDR3 sequence (DNA): TGCAGCGGCTTATCCGGGGGCACTGAAGCTTTCTTT. This sequence encodes CSGLSGGTEAFF.

The V and J genes are TRBV28 and TRBJ2-5; D unresolved. The germline V gene has CDR1 MDHEN and CDR2 SYDVKM. The CDR3 contains 16 residues. Trimming took 2 bases from V and 3 from J, leaving 16 bases between them. CDR3 sequence (DNA): TGTGCCAGCAGTTTAAATTCTGAGGTCCCCGAAGAGACCCAGTACTTC. This translates into CASSLNSEVPEETQYF.

At least ten counts were recorded for this clonotype. The chain carries TRBV27 and TRBJ1-5; 8 positions agree with TRBD1. The CDR3 contains 15 residues. V trimming: 6 bases; J trimming: 0 bases; junction bases outside the gene matches: 4. Germline V gives CDR1 MNHEY, CDR2 SMNVEV (reference sequence). CDR3 nucleotides: TGTGCCAGCAGGATCGGGACAGGTAGCAATCAGCCCCAGCATTTT. It encodes CASRIGTGSNQPQHF.

The genes are TRBV6-2 or TRBV6-3 and TRBJ1-1; D is perhaps TRBD1 (6 bases). Between the trimmed V and J ends, which lost 0 bases and 1 base, there was a span of 15 bases. Germline assignment: CDR1 MNHEY and CDR2 SVGEGT. The CDR3 extends over 17 amino acids. This chain's CDR3 is CASSYSPSSRGNTEAFF. The CDR3 DNA sequence: TGTGCCAGCAGTTACTCCCCGTCAAGCAGGGGGAACACTGAAGCTTTCTTT.

The V call is TRBV28, the J call TRBJ2-5; D remains ambiguous. The J call is uncertain, as TRBJ2-1 better fits the DNA end. There are 13 residues in the CDR3. CDR1 and CDR2 from the germline V gene are MDHEN and SYDVKM. CDR3 residues: CASSLFGGNEQFF. In DNA form, the CDR3 reads TGTGCCAGCAGTTTATTCGGCGGCAATGAGCAGTTCTTC.

The CDR3 is CASSKARTGFLNIQYF. In nucleotides, the CDR3 is TGTGCCAGCAGCAAAGCCCGGACAGGGTTTCTAAACATTCAGTACTTC. The chain carries TRBV3-1 and TRBJ2-4; 8 positions match TRBD1. The germline gives CDR1 LGHDT, CDR2 YNNKEL (reference sequence). V was clipped by 5 bases and J by 6 bases; unmatched bases: 12. The CDR3 covers 16 residues. The full variable domain, completed using reference TRBV3-1 and TRBJ2-4, is DTAVSQTPKYLVTQMGNDKSIKCEQNLGHDTMYWYKQDSKKFLKIMFSYNNKELIINETVPNRFSPKSPDKAHLNLHINSLELGDSAVYFCASSKARTGFLNIQYFGAGTRLSVL.

The rearrangement uses TRBV2 and TRBJ1-4; no firm D call. CDR3 size: 14 residues. Trimming cost V 7 bases and J 4 bases, with 13 bases left between them. Germline V CDR1 and CDR2: SNHLY, FYNNEI. The CDR3 loop reads CASTDRGFNEKLFF. CDR3 nucleotides: TGTGCCAGCACCGACCGAGGGTTTAATGAAAAACTGTTTTTT.

The chain couples TRBV2 to TRBJ2-7, with 12 bases aligning to TRBD2. CDR3 size: 15 residues. Trimming took 3 bases from V and 3 from J; bases not matched to a gene: 3. CDR1 is SNHLY and CDR2 is FYNNEI in the germline V gene. Here the CDR3 reads CASSDGLAGRYEQYF. The CDR3 DNA is TGTGCCAGCAGTGATGGACTAGCGGGGCGCTACGAGCAGTACTTC. Together with reference TRBV2 and TRBJ2-7, the CDR3 gives the full variable domain: EPEVTQTPSHQVTQMGQEVILRCVPISNHLYFYWYRQILGQKVEFLVSFYNNEISEKSEIFDDQFSVERPDGSNFTLKIRSTKLEDSAMYFCASSDGLAGRYEQYFGPGTRLTVT.

The chain combines TRBV5-1 with TRBJ2-2; the D call may be TRBD1 or TRBD2 (5 bases each). The germline V gene has CDR1 SGHRS and CDR2 YFSETQ. The V and J ends lost 2 bases and 0 bases respectively, with 14 bases between them. CDR3 length: 17 residues. The chain's CDR3 is CASSFPEGRANTGELFF. For the CDR3, the DNA is TGCGCCAGCAGCTTTCCTGAGGGGCGCGCGAACACCGGGGAGCTGTTTTTT.

The chain links TRBV20-1 to TRBJ2-3; TRBD2 agrees at 12 bases. This CDR3 region has 17 residues. Per germline, CDR1 DFQATT and CDR2 SNEGSKA (reference sequence). The trim removed 1 base at V and 9 bases at J, leaving 14 bases unmatched. CDR3 nucleotides: TGCAGTGCTAGAGCTTACGAACTAGCGGGAGGAATGGGGACGCAGTATTTT. Its protein is CSARAYELAGGMGTQYF.

This clonotype was picked up a small number of times. J is TRBJ2-5 and V is TRBV2; D possibly corresponds to TRBD1 (6 bases). CDR1 is SNHLY and CDR2 is FYNNEI in the germline V gene. Trimming stripped 5 bases from V and 2 bases from J, with 12 bases between. The CDR3 consists of 14 residues. The CDR3 protein is CASSPGQKQETQYF. The CDR3 DNA follows: TGTGCCAGCAGTCCGGGACAAAAGCAAGAGACCCAGTACTTC. Full variable domain (missing parts from reference TRBV2 and TRBJ2-5): EPEVTQTPSHQVTQMGQEVILRCVPISNHLYFYWYRQILGQKVEFLVSFYNNEISEKSEIFDDQFSVERPDGSNFTLKIRSTKLEDSAMYFCASSPGQKQETQYFGPGTRLLVL.

Ten or more counts support this clonotype. V and J are TRBV29-1 and TRBJ2-1, with 9 bases that match TRBD2. CDR1 is SQVTM and CDR2 is ANQGSEA in the germline V gene. J was trimmed by 7 bases and V by 6 bases; bases with no gene match: 10. The CDR3 has 14 amino acids. As DNA, the CDR3 is TGCAGCGTCCGAGCGGGAGGTGGTACAAATGAGCAGTTCTTC. It encodes CSVRAGGGTNEQFF.

This clonotype was seen a handful of times. The V and J genes are TRBV7-8 and TRBJ1-3; D is undetermined. CDR3 length: 17 amino acids. Trimming took off 5 bases at V and 0 bases at J, with 17 bases between the two ends. Germline values: CDR1 SGHVS, CDR2 FQNEAQ. Here the CDR3 reads CASSPTKQYSSGNTIYF. CDR3 coding DNA: TGTGCCAGCAGCCCGACTAAGCAGTACAGCTCTGGAAACACCATATATTTT. Full variable domain (rest looked up from reference TRBV7-8 and TRBJ1-3): GAGVSQSPRYKVAKRGQDVALRCDPISGHVSLFWYQQALGQGPEFLTYFQNEAQLDKSGLPSDRFFAERPEGSVSTLKIQRTQQEDSAVYLCASSPTKQYSSGNTIYFGEGSWLTVV.

This clonotype came up a few times. This chain uses TRBV27 with TRBJ2-2; the match to TRBD2 covers 7 bases. Germline CDR1 and CDR2: MNHEY and SMNVEV (reference sequence). The CDR3 loop spans 16 amino acids. After removal of 3 bases from V and 2 bases from J, the junction contained 6 bases not matched to a gene. The DNA for the CDR3 is TGTGCCAGCAGTTTCGGCGGGAGCAGAAACACCGGGGAGCTGTTTTTT. It encodes CASSFGGSRNTGELFF.

The chain recombines TRBV12-3 or TRBV12-4 with TRBJ1-5; D unclear. Trimming cost V 1 base and J 9 bases, with 10 bases left between them. This CDR3 has 13 amino acids. DNA of the CDR3: TGTGCCAGCAGTTTAGATTTTGGCGGGCCCCAGCATTTT. This encodes CASSLDFGGPQHF.